These T cell receptor beta chains were read from a single sample in a study of blood T cell repertoires in COVID-19. Assay used: immunoSEQ multiplex PCR; TCRdb lists only in-frame clones, some missing. The sample lists roughly 280,000 clones, approximately 86% occurring once. Sequenced input: peripheral blood. These TCRs come from a man in his forties with active or convalescent COVID-19. Both conserved end residues are part of each CDR3. A D gene is named only where the DNA matches it firmly. The size of a clone is reported for some rows only, either as once, few or many, or as a class for expanded clones.

CDR3: CASSQEASGGSNEQFF
DNA: TGTGCCAGCAGCCAAGAGGCTAGCGGGGGAAGCAATGAGCAGTTCTTC
J: TRBJ2-1
size: NA
V: TRBV4-2
D: TRBD2

CDR3: CASSQDGGGGNQPQHF
DNA: TGTGCCAGCAGCCAAGATGGTGGGGGGGGAAATCAGCCCCAGCATTTT
J: TRBJ1-5
size: NA
V: TRBV3-1/TRBV3-2
D: NA

CDR3: CASSQVRTAYEQYF
DNA: TGCGCCAGCAGCCAAGTGAGGACAGCCTACGAGCAGTACTTC
J: TRBJ2-7
size: NA
V: TRBV4-1
D: NA

CDR3: CASSLEVPTTGTGELFF
DNA: TGTGCCAGCAGCTTAGAAGTGCCCACCACGGGGACCGGGGAGCTGTTTTTT
J: TRBJ2-2
size: NA
V: TRBV7-7
D: NA

CDR3: CASREWSGQPQHF
DNA: TGCGCCAGCAGAGAGTGGTCCGGGCAGCCCCAGCATTTT
J: TRBJ1-5
size: few
V: TRBV10-2
D: NA

CDR3: CASSRKSLAGSTDTQYF
DNA: TGCGCCAGCAGTCGCAAATCACTAGCGGGCAGCACAGATACGCAGTATTTT
J: TRBJ2-3
size: NA
V: TRBV5-1
D: TRBD2

CDR3: CASSGFSQETSNYGYTF
DNA: TGTGCCAGCAGTGGGTTTTCCCAAGAGACTTCTAACTATGGCTACACCTTC
J: TRBJ1-2
size: NA
V: TRBV2
D: NA

CDR3: CASGTGTANYGYTF
DNA: TGTGCCAGTGGGACAGGAACGGCTAACTATGGCTACACCTTC
J: TRBJ1-2
size: few
V: TRBV11-2
D: TRBD1

CDR3: CASSSPGTGVSAVGGYTF
DNA: TGTGCCAGCAGTTCTCCCGGGACAGGGGTATCGGCTGTCGGGGGCTACACCTTC
J: TRBJ1-2
size: NA
V: TRBV11-2
D: TRBD1

CDR3: CASSETGVSGANVLTF
DNA: TGTGCCAGCAGCGAAACAGGGGTCTCTGGGGCCAACGTCCTGACTTTC
J: TRBJ2-6
size: NA
V: TRBV9
D: TRBD1

CDR3: CASSRRGSRTMNTEAFF
DNA: TGCGCCAGCAGCCGAAGGGGGTCACGGACAATGAACACTGAAGCTTTCTTT
J: TRBJ1-1
size: NA
V: TRBV5-1
D: NA

CDR3: CATSRDQQGAYEKLFF
DNA: TGTGCCACCAGCAGAGATCAACAGGGGGCATATGAAAAACTGTTTTTT
J: TRBJ1-4
size: few
V: TRBV15
D: TRBD1

CDR3: CATGRSTNTEAFF
DNA: TGTGCCACGGGGCGGAGTACGAACACTGAAGCTTTCTTT
J: TRBJ1-1
size: NA
V: TRBV24-1
D: NA

CDR3: CASSPTGADTQYF
DNA: TGTGCCAGCAGCCCCACGGGGGCAGATACGCAGTATTTT
J: TRBJ2-3
size: once
V: TRBV6-2/TRBV6-3
D: NA

CDR3: CASSQFGTNSRETQYF
DNA: TGTGCCAGCAGCCAATTTGGGACAAATAGCAGAGAGACCCAGTACTTC
J: TRBJ2-5
size: NA
V: TRBV13
D: NA

CDR3: CACVRDSNVMARTF
DNA: TGTGCCTGTGTCCGGGACAGTAATGTTATGGCTAGGACCTTC
J: TRBJ1-2
size: NA
V: TRBV30
D: TRBD1

CDR3: CAGGEGATEAFF
DNA: TGTGCCGGGGGCGAAGGGGCGACTGAAGCTTTCTTT
J: TRBJ1-1
size: NA
V: TRBV19
D: NA

CDR3: CASSQDPGNEKLFF
DNA: TGTGCCAGCAGCCAAGATCCAGGGAATGAAAAACTGTTTTTT
J: TRBJ1-4
size: once
V: TRBV3-1/TRBV3-2
D: NA

CDR3: CASSYRLQGMGDTQYF
DNA: TGTGCCAGCAGTTACCGTCTACAGGGGATGGGAGATACGCAGTATTTT
J: TRBJ2-3
size: NA
V: TRBV6-6
D: TRBD1

CDR3: CASRLRDSHILGEAFF
DNA: TGTGCCAGCAGACTCCGGGACAGCCATATTTTGGGAGAAGCTTTCTTT
J: TRBJ1-1
size: NA
V: TRBV28
D: TRBD1

CDR3: CASSKTGALTNEKLFF
DNA: TGCGCCAGCAGCAAAACAGGGGCCTTAACTAATGAAAAACTGTTTTTT
J: TRBJ1-4
size: NA
V: TRBV5-1
D: TRBD1

CDR3: CASSAIPHQGNSPLHF
DNA: TGTGCCAGCTCGGCGATTCCTCACCAGGGCAATTCACCCCTCCACTTT
J: TRBJ1-6
size: NA
V: TRBV18
D: NA

CDR3: CASSLATNTGELFF
DNA: TGTGCCAGCAGCTTAGCGACGAACACCGGGGAGCTGTTTTTT
J: TRBJ2-2
size: NA
V: TRBV7-3
D: NA

CDR3: CASSLGGRAVSYEQYF
DNA: TGTGCCAGCAGCTTAGGCGGGAGGGCCGTCTCCTACGAGCAGTACTTC
J: TRBJ2-7
size: NA
V: TRBV11-2
D: TRBD2

CDR3: CAWSGTGEGGYTF
DNA: TGTGCCTGGTCCGGGACAGGGGAGGGTGGCTACACCTTC
J: TRBJ1-2
size: once
V: TRBV30
D: TRBD1

CDR3: CASSPDMTSGDPNEQFF
DNA: TGTGCCAGCAGCCCCGACATGACTAGCGGGGACCCCAATGAGCAGTTCTTC
J: TRBJ2-1
size: NA
V: TRBV7-3
D: TRBD2

CDR3: CASSLSTHKWGTYEQYF
DNA: TGTGCCAGCAGCCTCAGCACCCACAAGTGGGGCACCTACGAGCAGTACTTC
J: TRBJ2-7
size: NA
V: TRBV28
D: NA

CDR3: CASSKSGTSVTGELFF
DNA: TGTGCCAGCAGTAAATCCGGGACTAGTGTTACCGGGGAGCTGTTTTTT
J: TRBJ2-2
size: NA
V: TRBV3-1/TRBV3-2
D: TRBD2

CDR3: CASSVSLASPLHF
DNA: TGTGCCAGCAGCGTAAGTCTGGCTTCACCCCTCCACTTT
J: TRBJ1-6
size: once
V: TRBV9
D: NA

CDR3: CASSTTSMVTGELFF
DNA: TGTGCCAGCAGCACGACTAGCATGGTCACCGGGGAGCTGTTTTTT
J: TRBJ2-2
size: NA
V: TRBV5-8
D: TRBD2

CDR3: CARSCDGWIHTIYF
DNA: TGTGCCAGAAGCTGTGACGGGTGGATTCACACCATATATTTT
J: TRBJ1-3
size: once
V: TRBV5-3
D: NA

CDR3: CASTFLTGNTEAFF
DNA: TGCGCCAGCACCTTCCTGACAGGGAACACTGAAGCTTTCTTT
J: TRBJ1-1
size: NA
V: TRBV5-1
D: NA

CDR3: CTGGNTGELFF
DNA: TGCACCGGTGGGAACACCGGGGAGCTGTTTTTT
J: TRBJ2-2
size: NA
V: TRBV29-1
D: NA

CDR3: CASRGTGTAGELFF
DNA: TGTGCCAGTAGGGGGACAGGGACGGCCGGGGAGCTGTTTTTT
J: TRBJ2-2
size: NA
V: TRBV19
D: TRBD1

CDR3: CSAINSKGPYNEQFF
DNA: TGCAGCGCCATTAACAGTAAGGGGCCCTACAATGAGCAGTTCTTC
J: TRBJ2-1
size: NA
V: TRBV29-1
D: NA

CDR3: CATSDTYEETQYF
DNA: TGTGCCACCAGTGATACCTACGAAGAGACCCAGTACTTC
J: TRBJ2-5
size: NA
V: TRBV24-1
D: NA

CDR3: CASSGTVWEQYF
DNA: TGTGCCAGCTCAGGGACAGTCTGGGAGCAGTACTTC
J: TRBJ2-7
size: NA
V: TRBV18
D: TRBD1

CDR3: CAISRTGDTEAFF
DNA: TGTGCCATCAGTAGGACAGGGGACACTGAAGCTTTCTTT
J: TRBJ1-1
size: NA
V: TRBV10-3
D: TRBD1

CDR3: CAWCYRGRGNIQYF
DNA: TGTGCCTGGTGCTACAGGGGGCGCGGAAACATTCAGTACTTC
J: TRBJ2-4
size: NA
V: TRBV30
D: TRBD1

CDR3: CASSPTGEARQETQYF
DNA: TGTGCCAGCAGCCCGACAGGGGAAGCGCGTCAAGAGACCCAGTACTTC
J: TRBJ2-5
size: NA
V: TRBV28
D: TRBD1

CDR3: CASSAGTSGSTKYF
DNA: TGTGCCAGCAGCGCCGGGACTAGCGGGTCGACGAAGTACTTC
J: TRBJ2-7
size: NA
V: TRBV9
D: TRBD2

CDR3: CASSRTGTSASSYEQYF
DNA: TGTGCCAGCAGCCGTACCGGGACTAGCGCTTCCTCCTACGAGCAGTACTTC
J: TRBJ2-7
size: NA
V: TRBV5-4
D: TRBD2

CDR3: CASSARDRAAEKLFF
DNA: TGTGCCAGCAGCGCCCGGGACAGGGCGGCTGAAAAACTGTTTTTT
J: TRBJ1-4
size: NA
V: TRBV9
D: TRBD1